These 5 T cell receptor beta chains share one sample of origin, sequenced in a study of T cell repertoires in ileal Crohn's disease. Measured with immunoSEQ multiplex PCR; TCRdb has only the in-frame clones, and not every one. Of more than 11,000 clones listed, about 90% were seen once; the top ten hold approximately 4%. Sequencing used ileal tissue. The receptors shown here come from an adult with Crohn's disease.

The CDR3 nucleotides read TGCGCCAGCAGCCAAGATTTTCGACAGACAACCTTTAACTATGGCTACACCTTC. This gives the protein CASSQDFRQTTFNYGYTF. The rearrangement uses TRBV4-1 and TRBJ1-2; D possibly corresponds to TRBD1 (5 bases). V was shortened by 0 bases and J by 1 base, with 18 bases between the two germline ends. Germline CDR1 and CDR2: MGHRA and YSYEKL. This CDR3 has 18 amino acids.

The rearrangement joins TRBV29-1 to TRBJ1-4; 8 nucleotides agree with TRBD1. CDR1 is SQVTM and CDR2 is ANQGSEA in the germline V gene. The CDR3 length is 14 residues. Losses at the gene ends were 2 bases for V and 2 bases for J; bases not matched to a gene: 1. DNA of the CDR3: TGCAGCGTTGAACGGACAGGGACTAATGAAAAACTGTTTTTT. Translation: CSVERTGTNEKLFF.

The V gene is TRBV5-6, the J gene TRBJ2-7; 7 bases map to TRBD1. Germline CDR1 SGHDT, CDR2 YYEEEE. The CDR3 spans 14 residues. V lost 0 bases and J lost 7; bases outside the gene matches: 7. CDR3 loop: CASSLAGTAREQYF. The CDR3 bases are TGTGCCAGCAGCTTGGCCGGGACAGCGAGGGAGCAGTACTTC.

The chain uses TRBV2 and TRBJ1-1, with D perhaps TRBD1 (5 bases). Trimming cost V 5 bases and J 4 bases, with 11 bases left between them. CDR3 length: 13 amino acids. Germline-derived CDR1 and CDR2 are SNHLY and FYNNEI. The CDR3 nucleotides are TGTGCCAGCAGTATTAGGGGTGGCACTGAAGCTTTCTTT. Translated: CASSIRGGTEAFF. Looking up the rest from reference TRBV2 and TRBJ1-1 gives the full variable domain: EPEVTQTPSHQVTQMGQEVILRCVPISNHLYFYWYRQILGQKVEFLVSFYNNEISEKSEIFDDQFSVERPDGSNFTLKIRSTKLEDSAMYFCASSIRGGTEAFFGQGTRLTVV.

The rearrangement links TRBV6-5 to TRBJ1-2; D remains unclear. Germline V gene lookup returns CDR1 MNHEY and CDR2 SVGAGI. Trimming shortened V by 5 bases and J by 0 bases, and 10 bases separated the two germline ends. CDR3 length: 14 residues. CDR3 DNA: TGTGCCAGCAGTCGTGCTATATCTAACTATGGCTACACCTTC. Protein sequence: CASSRAISNYGYTF.